The 23 T cell receptor gamma chains below were found in one sample sequenced in a study of Vδ1+ human thymocytes. General observations from the study: Highly polyclonal TRG and TRD repertoires with Gaussian CDR3 length distributions appeared in thymus.

What these receptors recognize is not known. The template was reverse-transcribed extracted RNA. Pooled V-gene forward primers with one constant-region reverse primer generated the CDR3 amplicons by multiplex PCR. TCRdb fed the multiplex PCR reads to CATT. Among under 25,000 gamma-chain clones listed, roughly 15% were seen once. Material for sequencing was Vdelta1+ gamma-delta thymocytes from the thymus. Subset indicated: FACS-sorted CD3+ TCRalphabeta- TCRVdelta1+ TCRVdelta2- thymocytes. These receptors were collected from a child less than two years old who had congenital heart surgery.

In this sample, this clone turned up a few times. V usage is TRGV4 and J usage is TRGJ1 or TRGJ2. V gave up 5 bases and J gave up 10 bases; unmatched junction bases: 5. The germline CDR1 and CDR2 sequences are EGSTGY and YDSYTSSV. The CDR3 runs to 10 residues. The CDR3 nucleotides read TGTGCCACCTGGGTGGGGAAGAAACTCTTT. Amino acid sequence: CATWVGKKLF.

In regard to this clone: The sample holds other DNA sequences that translate to the same CDR3. This chain uses TRGV4 with TRGJ1 or TRGJ2. The V gene's germline CDR1 is EGSTGY and CDR2 YDSYTSSV. The CDR3 spans 13 residues. The ends lost 1 base at V and 3 bases at J; junction bases unmatched: 3. CDR3 in amino acids: CATWDGSYYKKLF. The CDR3 nucleotides read TGTGCCACCTGGGATGGTTCTTATTATAAGAAACTCTTT.

This clone came up a few times. J is TRGJ1 or TRGJ2 and V is TRGV4. The germline CDR1 and CDR2 sequences are EGSTGY and YDSYTSSV. CDR3 size: 11 residues. V shed 6 bases, J shed 7 bases, and the junction held 6 bases outside the gene matches. The CDR3 is CATWSSYKKLF. The CDR3 DNA follows: TGTGCCACCTGGTCCTCCTATAAGAAACTCTTT.

The chain uses TRGV4 and TRGJ1 or TRGJ2. Germline V gene sequence: CDR1 EGSTGY, CDR2 YDSYTSSV. There are 12 residues in the CDR3. J was trimmed by 9 bases and V by 3 bases; bases with no gene match: 8. The CDR3 DNA is TGTGCCACCTGGGATATAGGGTCTAAGAAACTCTTT. Its protein product is CATWDIGSKKLF.

V usage is TRGV4 and J usage is TRGJ1 or TRGJ2. Per the germline V gene, CDR1 is EGSTGY and CDR2 is YDSYTSSV. V shed 0 bases, J shed 12 bases, and the junction held 11 bases outside the gene matches. This CDR3 comprises 13 residues. CDR3 nucleotides: TGTGCCACCTGGGATGGGCTAAGTCGTAGGAAACTCTTT. Translating it yields CATWDGLSRRKLF.

The chain is built from TRGV4 and TRGJ1 or TRGJ2. Germline CDR1 is EGSTGY and CDR2 is YDSYTSSV. V was clipped by 6 bases and J by 10 bases; unmatched bases: 12. The CDR3 has 12 amino acids. The CDR3 region is CATWNRVPKKLF. The CDR3 coding sequence is TGTGCCACCTGGAATAGGGTCCCAAAGAAACTCTTT.

The V gene is TRGV9, the J gene TRGJ1 or TRGJ2. This CDR3 comprises 11 residues. The junction had 5 bases not matched to a gene; V was cut back by 3 bases and J by 9 bases. Germline V lookup: CDR1 GITISATS, CDR2 ISYDGTV (reference sequence). In DNA form, the CDR3 reads TGTGCCTTGTGGGAGCCTCTTAAGAAACTCTTT. Amino acid sequence: CALWEPLKKLF.

This clone has more than one count but fewer than ten. V gene TRGV4 combines with J gene TRGJ1 or TRGJ2. The CDR3 runs to 12 residues. Germline lookup yields CDR1 EGSTGY and CDR2 YDSYTSSV. J was trimmed by 5 bases and V by 2 bases; bases with no gene match: 3. CDR3 in DNA: TGTGCCACCTGGGATGTTCATTATAAGAAACTCTTT. It specifies CATWDVHYKKLF.

The chain has TRGV8 and TRGJ1 or TRGJ2. V gave up 6 bases and J gave up 0 bases; unmatched junction bases: 5. CDR1 is VENAVY, CDR2 YDSYNSRV, per germline. The CDR3 has 13 amino acids. The CDR3: CATWIVNYYKKLF. Written as DNA, the CDR3 is TGTGCCACCTGGATCGTGAATTATTATAAGAAACTCTTT.

This clone was seen a handful of times. One end of the junction is discordant with germline, which a read error may explain. The chain employs TRGV4 and TRGJ1 or TRGJ2. CDR1 and CDR2 (germline): EGSTGY, YDSYTSSV. The CDR3 contains 13 residues. CDR3 DNA sequence: TGTGCCACCTGGAATGGGGTTGGGATTAAGAAACTCTTT. It codes for CATWNGVGIKKLF.

Sample share makes this clone medium-sized. A much larger clone differs from this one at a single base, so this may be a read error. The sample holds other DNA sequences that translate to the same CDR3. V is TRGV8 and J is TRGJ1 or TRGJ2. Germline V gene lookup returns CDR1 VENAVY and CDR2 YDSYNSRV. V shed 3 bases and J 5 bases; nucleotides not matched to a gene: 1. The CDR3 sequence is 11 residues long. The chain's CDR3 is CATWDHYKKLF. The CDR3 DNA follows: TGTGCCACCTGGGATCATTATAAGAAACTCTTT.

In this sample, this clone is medium-sized (0.01 to 0.1%). The V and J genes are TRGV9 and TRGJ1 or TRGJ2. Unmatched junction bases numbered 5, after V lost 0 bases and J lost 3 bases. Per the germline V gene, CDR1 is GITISATS and CDR2 is ISYDGTV (reference sequence). The CDR3 consists of 14 residues. In nucleotides, the CDR3 is TGTGCCTTGTGGGAGGTGCACGGTTATTATAAGAAACTCTTT. The encoded protein is CALWEVHGYYKKLF.

This clone was counted between two and nine times. The same CDR3 also results from other DNA sequences found in this sample. The genes are TRGV9 and TRGJ1 or TRGJ2. The CDR3 spans 11 residues. The V gene's germline CDR1 is GITISATS and CDR2 ISYDGTV (reference sequence). With 1 base clipped from V and 11 bases from J, the junction kept 5 bases outside the gene matches. DNA of the CDR3: TGTGCCTTGTGGGAGGTAGGAGAGAAACTCTTT. It yields the protein CALWEVGEKLF.

In this sample, this clone is medium-sized. It may be a read error: a sequence one base away is much more abundant. Other DNA variants within this sample encode the same CDR3. This sequence joins TRGV4 and TRGJ1 or TRGJ2. Trimming removed 6 bases from V and 3 bases from J; junction bases left unmatched: 2. Germline CDR1 reads EGSTGY; CDR2 reads YDSYTSSV. The CDR3 covers 11 residues. DNA for the CDR3: TGTGCCACCTGGAGTTATTATAAGAAACTCTTT. It is translated as CATWSYYKKLF.

This clone was counted a few times. The chain couples TRGV9 to TRGJ1 or TRGJ2. The CDR3 runs 17 residues. In germline, CDR1 is GITISATS, CDR2 ISYDGTV (reference sequence). V dropped 0 bases and J dropped 1; count of bases not matched to a gene: 12. CDR3 loop: CALWEVEGHLNYYKKLF. CDR3 bases: TGTGCCTTGTGGGAGGTGGAGGGACACCTAAATTATTATAAGAAACTCTTT.

This clone turned up a few times. This chain uses TRGV8 with TRGJ1 or TRGJ2. This CDR3 has 14 residues. From germline, CDR1 is VENAVY and CDR2 YDSYNSRV. V trimming: 4 bases; J trimming: 7 bases; junction bases outside the gene matches: 13. DNA of the CDR3: TGTGCCACCTGGGACGGGGAGTGGACCTATAAGAAACTCTTT. Its protein product is CATWDGEWTYKKLF.

V and J are TRGV3 and TRGJ1 or TRGJ2. Germline V gene data show CDR1 as VTNTFY and CDR2 as YDVSTARD (reference sequence). CDR3 size: 18 residues. With V trimmed by 0 bases and J by 3 bases, 17 bases remained unmatched. The CDR3 is CATWDRPGFPRGYYKKLF. The DNA of the CDR3 is TGTGCCACCTGGGACAGGCCTGGCTTCCCGCGGGGTTATTATAAGAAACTCTTT.

This clone was picked up a small number of times. The gene calls are TRGV3 and TRGJ1 or TRGJ2. Germline V gene sequence: CDR1 VTNTFY, CDR2 YDVSTARD (reference sequence). With V trimmed by 0 bases and J by 12 bases, 8 bases remained unmatched. The CDR3 is 12 residues long. This CDR3 reads CATWDRHVGKLF. The CDR3 DNA sequence: TGTGCCACCTGGGACAGGCACGTTGGGAAACTCTTT.

Comment on this clone: The identical CDR3 is also encoded by other nucleotide sequences in the sample. V gene TRGV9 combines with J gene TRGJ1 or TRGJ2. V lost 0 bases to trimming and J lost 5 bases; unmatched junction nucleotides: 4. Germline V gives CDR1 GITISATS, CDR2 ISYDGTV (reference sequence). The CDR3 sequence is 13 residues long. CDR3 residues: CALWEVRNYKKLF. The DNA for the CDR3 is TGTGCCTTGTGGGAGGTGCGTAATTATAAGAAACTCTTT.

This clone was picked up a small number of times. This chain uses TRGV5 with TRGJ1 or TRGJ2. Germline assignment: CDR1 VINAFY and CDR2 YDVSNSKD. This CDR3 has 10 residues. The J segment lost 4 bases and the V segment lost 10 bases, leaving 4 bases of the junction unmatched. CDR3 nucleotides: TGTGCCACAAGGTATTATAAGAAACTCTTT. The encoded protein is CATRYYKKLF.

This clone has only a few counts. The same CDR3 is also encoded by other DNA sequences in this sample. The rearrangement joins TRGV9 to TRGJP. Trimming cost V 3 bases and J 4 bases; bases outside gene matches: 3. The germline CDR1 and CDR2 sequences are GITISATS and ISYDGTV (reference sequence). The CDR3 extends over 16 amino acids. CDR3 in amino acids: CALWESQELGKKIKVF. CDR3 sequence (DNA): TGTGCCTTGTGGGAGTCACAAGAGTTGGGCAAAAAAATCAAGGTATTT.

This chain links TRGV4 with TRGJP2. Germline CDR1 and CDR2: EGSTGY and YDSYTSSV. J was trimmed by 3 bases and V by 5 bases; bases with no gene match: 3. This CDR3 region has 13 residues. The CDR3 DNA follows: TGTGCCACCTGGGGCGGTAGTGATTGGATCAAGACGTTT. It encodes CATWGGSDWIKTF.

This clone is categorized as medium-sized. The V and J genes are TRGV4 and TRGJ1 or TRGJ2. Looked up from germline, CDR1 is EGSTGY and CDR2 is YDSYTSSV. The V segment lost 5 bases and the J segment 3 bases; nucleotides outside the gene matches: 4. The length of the CDR3 is 12 residues. The CDR3: CATWALYYKKLF. The CDR3 nucleotides are TGTGCCACCTGGGCACTTTATTATAAGAAACTCTTT.